The entry below gives a single T cell receptor beta chain sequence along with its context. Between the trimmed V and J ends, which lost 7 bases and 1 base, there was a span of 10 bases. This CDR3 has 13 amino acids. Germline CDR1 reads WNHNN; CDR2 reads SYGVQD (reference sequence). These data come from a study of blood T cell repertoires in COVID-19. Across the whole study: Acute and convalescent COVID-19 specimens originated in the United States, Italy and Spain. The analysed material was cDNA or gDNA that came from T cells, B-cell-depleted T cells, or PBMCs.

As processed by the authors: How many nucleated cells were present was estimated from reference gene primer amplification. Assay: immunoSEQ multiplex PCR; the TCRdb copy retains only in-frame clones and omits some. D and trimming come from the DNA, and the V and J calls and clone size come from that table. This table has about 190,000 clones, 89% appearing once. Sequenced: peripheral blood. The chain joins TRBV10-1 to TRBJ1-1; no firm D call. This clonotype originated in a middle-aged man with acute or convalescent COVID-19. The CDR3: CASNSVGNTEAFF. For the CDR3, the DNA is TGCGCCAGCAACAGTGTTGGGAACACTGAAGCTTTCTTT.